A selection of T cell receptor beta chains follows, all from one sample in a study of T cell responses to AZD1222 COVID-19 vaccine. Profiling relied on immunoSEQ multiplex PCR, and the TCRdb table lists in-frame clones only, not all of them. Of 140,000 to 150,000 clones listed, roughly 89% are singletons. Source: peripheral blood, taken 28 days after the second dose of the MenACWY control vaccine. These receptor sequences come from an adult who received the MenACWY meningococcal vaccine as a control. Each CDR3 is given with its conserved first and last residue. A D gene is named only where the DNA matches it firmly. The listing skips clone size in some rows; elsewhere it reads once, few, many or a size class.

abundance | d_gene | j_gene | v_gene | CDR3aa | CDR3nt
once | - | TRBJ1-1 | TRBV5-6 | CASSLDKNRAGNTEAFF | TGTGCCAGCAGCCTCGACAAGAACAGGGCCGGGAACACTGAAGCTTTCTTT
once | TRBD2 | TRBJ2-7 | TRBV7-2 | CASSLKLAGHYEQYF | TGTGCCAGCAGCTTAAAGCTAGCGGGACACTACGAGCAGTACTTC
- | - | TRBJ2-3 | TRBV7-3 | CASSSHTDTQYF | TGTGCCAGCAGCTCACACACAGATACGCAGTATTTT
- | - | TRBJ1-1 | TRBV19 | CASSMTQFTEAFF | TGTGCCAGTAGTATGACACAGTTCACTGAAGCTTTCTTT
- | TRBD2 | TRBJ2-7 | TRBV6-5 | CASRPGTSVYEQYF | TGTGCCAGCAGGCCCGGGACTAGCGTGTACGAGCAGTACTTC
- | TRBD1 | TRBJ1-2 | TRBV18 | CASSPTGATYGYTF | TGTGCCAGCTCACCGACAGGGGCCACCTATGGCTACACCTTC
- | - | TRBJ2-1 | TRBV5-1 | CASSLVDNEQFF | TGCGCCAGCAGCTTGGTTGACAATGAGCAGTTCTTC
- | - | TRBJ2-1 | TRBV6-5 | CASSYDKSSYNEQFF | TGTGCCAGCAGTTACGATAAGAGCTCCTACAATGAGCAGTTCTTC
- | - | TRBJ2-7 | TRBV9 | CASSVDPEASEQYF | TGTGCCAGCAGCGTAGATCCAGAAGCGAGCGAGCAGTACTTC
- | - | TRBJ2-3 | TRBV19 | CASSRTDTQYF | TGTGCCAGTAGCAGGACGGATACGCAGTATTTT
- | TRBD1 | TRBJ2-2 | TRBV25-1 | CASSERQGQGVTGELFF | TGTGCCAGCAGTGAAAGGCAAGGACAGGGGGTCACCGGGGAGCTGTTTTTT
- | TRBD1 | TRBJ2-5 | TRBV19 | CASRGQKETQYF | TGTGCCAGTAGGGGACAGAAGGAGACCCAGTACTTC
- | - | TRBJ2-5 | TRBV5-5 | CASSWGLRKETQYF | TGTGCCAGCAGCTGGGGACTCCGGAAAGAGACCCAGTACTTC
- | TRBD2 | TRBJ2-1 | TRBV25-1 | CASSPPGLAGRNEQFF | TGTGCCAGCAGTCCTCCGGGACTAGCGGGGCGAAATGAGCAGTTCTTC
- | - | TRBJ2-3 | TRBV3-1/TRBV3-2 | CASSQVSGWDTQYF | TGTGCCAGCAGCCAAGTTTCGGGATGGGATACGCAGTATTTT
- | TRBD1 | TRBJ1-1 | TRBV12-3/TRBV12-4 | CASSPTGGGAFF | TGTGCCAGCAGCCCCACAGGGGGCGGGGCTTTCTTT
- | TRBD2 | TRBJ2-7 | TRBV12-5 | CASGLAGGTEQYF | TGTGCTAGTGGTTTAGCGGGAGGGACCGAGCAGTACTTC
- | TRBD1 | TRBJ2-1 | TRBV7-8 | CASSLAPQGNYNEQFF | TGTGCCAGCAGCTTAGCACCACAGGGGAATTACAATGAGCAGTTCTTC
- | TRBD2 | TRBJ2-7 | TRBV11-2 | CASSPSGRAYEQYF | TGTGCCAGCAGTCCTAGCGGGAGGGCCTACGAGCAGTACTTC
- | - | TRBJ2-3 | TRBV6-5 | CASSYRQIGTDTQYF | TGTGCCAGCAGTTATAGGCAGATAGGCACAGATACGCAGTATTTT
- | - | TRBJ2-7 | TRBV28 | CASPPAGSSYEQYF | TGTGCCAGCCCTCCGGCGGGGAGCTCCTACGAGCAGTACTTC
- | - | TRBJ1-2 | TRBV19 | CASSIEETHYGYTF | TGTGCCAGTAGTATAGAAGAGACACACTATGGCTACACCTTC
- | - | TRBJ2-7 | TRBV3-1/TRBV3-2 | CASSQDVALDTYEQYF | TGTGCCAGCAGCCAAGACGTAGCTCTGGACACCTACGAGCAGTACTTC
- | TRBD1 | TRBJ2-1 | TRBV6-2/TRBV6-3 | CASSDRGYEQFF | TGTGCCAGCAGCGACAGGGGATATGAGCAGTTCTTC
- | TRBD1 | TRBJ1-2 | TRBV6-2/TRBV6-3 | CASSHPTTGGHGYTF | TGTGCCAGCAGTCACCCGACGACAGGGGGCCATGGCTACACCTTC
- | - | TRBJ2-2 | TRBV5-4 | CASSSQDILNTGELFF | TGTGCCAGCAGCTCTCAGGACATCCTGAACACCGGGGAGCTGTTTTTT
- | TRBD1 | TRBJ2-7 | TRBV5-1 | CASSTGQGGLSYEQYF | TGCGCCAGCAGCACCGGACAGGGAGGCCTCTCCTACGAGCAGTACTTC
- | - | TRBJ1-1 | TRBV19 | CASSTPAGGGTEAFF | TGTGCCAGTAGTACCCCGGCAGGTGGAGGGACTGAAGCTTTCTTT
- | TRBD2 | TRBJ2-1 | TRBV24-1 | CATSDAAGAYNEQFF | TGTGCCACCAGTGATGCAGCGGGAGCCTACAATGAGCAGTTCTTC
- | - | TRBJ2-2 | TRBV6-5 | CASSYLESRGTGELFF | TGTGCCAGCAGTTACTTGGAATCACGAGGAACCGGGGAGCTGTTTTTT
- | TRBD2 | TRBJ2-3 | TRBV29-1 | CSCPLAVNTDTQYF | TGCAGCTGCCCCCTAGCGGTGAACACAGATACGCAGTATTTT
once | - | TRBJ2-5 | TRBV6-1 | CASSGGEGFITETQYF | TGTGCCAGCAGTGGAGGTGAGGGATTTATAACGGAGACCCAGTACTTC
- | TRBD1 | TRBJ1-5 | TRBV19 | CASRDRGNQPQHF | TGTGCCAGTAGAGACAGGGGCAATCAGCCCCAGCATTTT
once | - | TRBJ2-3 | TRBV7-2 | CASSFFRTDTQYF | TGTGCCAGCAGCTTCTTCAGGACAGATACGCAGTATTTT
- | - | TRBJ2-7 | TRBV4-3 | CASSQERAMPPYEQYF | TGCGCCAGCAGCCAAGAGAGGGCCATGCCCCCCTACGAGCAGTACTTC
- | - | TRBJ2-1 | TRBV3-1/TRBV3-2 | CASSQGGPGYNEQFF | TGTGCCAGCAGCCAGGGGGGACCGGGGTACAATGAGCAGTTCTTC
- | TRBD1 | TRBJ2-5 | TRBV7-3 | CASSLIGRGLTETQYF | TGTGCCAGCAGCTTAATAGGCAGGGGGCTCACGGAGACCCAGTACTTC
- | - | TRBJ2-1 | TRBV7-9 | CASISGTGYNEQFF | TGTGCCAGCATTAGCGGGACAGGGTACAATGAGCAGTTCTTC
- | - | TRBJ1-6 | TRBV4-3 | CASSQDHRSSSYNSPLHF | TGCGCCAGCAGCCAAGACCACAGGAGCAGCTCCTATAATTCACCCCTCCACTTT
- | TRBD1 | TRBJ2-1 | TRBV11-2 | CASSLGFRTGVGNEQFF | TGTGCCAGCAGCTTAGGGTTTAGGACAGGGGTGGGGAATGAGCAGTTCTTC
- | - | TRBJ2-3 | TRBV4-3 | CASSQVRAGTQYF | TGCGCCAGCAGCCAGGTCCGAGCAGGTACGCAGTATTTT